Below are 24 T cell receptor beta chains sequenced from a single sample in a study of T-cell memory formation after mild COVID-19 (dated by TCRdb to the early 2020s). Libraries came from 5' RACE. Sequenced using an Illumina NovaSeq 6000. TCRdb applied fastp at Q25 and MiXCR to the public reads, then kept only in-frame beta chains. Rows with a matching CDR3 protein are joined into one entry that keeps the most common DNA and genes. The sample records about 340,000 distinct CDR3 sequences, approximately 12% of which are singletons. 20% to 25% of the sample rests with the top ten. The specimen sequenced was PBMCs or a T cell subset sorted from them (not recorded which). The receptors were gathered from a man younger than 35 who had mild COVID-19 (a few samples of this study predate the infection). The sample titles of this study are shuffled in the database, so cell type and time point are left out; the donor was told from shared clones.

CDR3 amino acids: CASSLPPDRSNQPQHF. The CDR3 nucleotides are TGTGCCAGCAGCCTCCCCCCCGACAGATCCAATCAGCCCCAGCATTTT. The genes are TRBV28 and TRBJ1-5, with D possibly TRBD1 on 5 matching bases. Germline V gene data show CDR1 as MDHEN and CDR2 as SYDVKM. This CDR3 is built from 16 residues. V lost 6 bases and J 3 bases, leaving 18 bases between the germline ends.

This clonotype was seen more than once but under ten times. The chain employs TRBV10-3 and TRBJ2-6; 11 nucleotides align to TRBD2. The V gene end was trimmed by 10 bases and the J gene end by 3 bases; junction bases not matched to a gene: 11. The CDR3 has 17 amino acids. The germline gives CDR1 ENHRY, CDR2 SYGVKD. CDR3 residues: CATTSGGRGIGANVLTF. CDR3 in DNA: TGTGCCACAACTAGCGGGGGCCGAGGGATTGGGGCCAACGTCCTGACTTTC.

This clonotype was picked up a small number of times. The chain employs TRBV19 and TRBJ2-5; D is perhaps TRBD1 or TRBD2 (5 bases each). The CDR3 is 14 residues long. Germline V gene data show CDR1 as LNHDA and CDR2 as SQIVND (reference sequence). The V end lost 3 bases, the J end lost 6 bases, and 14 bases lay between the germline ends. CDR3 nucleotides: TGTGCCAGTAGTATCGACTCGGGACGAAAGACCCAGTACTTC. It translates to CASSIDSGRKTQYF.

V usage is TRBV25-1 and J usage is TRBJ2-5; tentatively, D is TRBD2 (6 bases). The CDR3 is made up of 13 amino acids. Between the trimmed V and J ends, which lost 4 bases and 5 bases, there was a span of 11 bases. CDR1 and CDR2 from the germline V gene are MGHDK and SYGVNS. The CDR3 DNA sequence: TGTGCCAGCAGTGGGGACTCGAGCGAGACCCAGTACTTC. Its protein is CASSGDSSETQYF.

This clonotype was counted between two and nine times. V usage is TRBV20-1 and J usage is TRBJ2-4; possible D gene TRBD1, 5 bases. The germline gives CDR1 DFQATT, CDR2 SNEGSKA (reference sequence). V was cut by 3 bases and J by 0 bases, with 9 bases left in between. This CDR3 contains 14 residues. CDR3 loop: CSARSGLAKNIQYF. The CDR3 nucleotides read TGCAGTGCTAGGTCAGGGTTAGCCAAAAACATTCAGTACTTC.

This clonotype was picked up a small number of times. For the CDR3, the DNA is TGTGCCAGCAGCCCAAACCAGGGGCAGGGGGAGACCCAGTACTTC. Its translation is CASSPNQGQGETQYF. The chain recombines TRBV7-3 with TRBJ2-5, with D possibly TRBD1 on 6 matching bases. In germline, CDR1 is SGHTA, CDR2 FQGTGA. V was trimmed by 5 bases and J by 5 bases, leaving 18 bases between them. This CDR3 has 15 amino acids.

This clonotype was observed a handful of times. The chain combines TRBV9 with TRBJ1-5; D uncertain. CDR3 length: 15 residues. V lost 0 bases, J lost 11 bases, and 18 bases lay in between. The germline CDR1 and CDR2 sequences are SGDLS and YYNGEE. DNA of the CDR3: TGTGCCAGCAGCGTAGTTTCCGAGCCCGGGAATGCCCAGCATTTT. The encoded protein is CASSVVSEPGNAQHF.

V and J are TRBV7-2 and TRBJ2-7; 13 nucleotides line up with TRBD2. The CDR3 covers 19 residues. V lost 5 bases to trimming and J lost 2 bases; unmatched junction nucleotides: 15. CDR1 and CDR2 (germline): SGHTA, FQGNSA. The CDR3 DNA sequence: TGTGCCAGCAGCCCGAGACTAGCGGGGGGCCTGGCCACCCCCTACGAGCAGTACGTC. This encodes CASSPRLAGGLATPYEQYV.

The table lists this clonotype with many counts. V usage is TRBV4-3 and J usage is TRBJ2-1, with 10 bases aligning to TRBD2. Trimming took 0 bases from V and 8 from J; bases not matched to a gene: 4. CDR3 length equals 15 residues. Germline-derived CDR1 and CDR2 are LGHNA and YSLEER. In DNA form, the CDR3 reads TGCGCCAGCAGCCAAGATTGGACTAGCGGCTATGAGCAGTTCTTC. Translating gives CASSQDWTSGYEQFF.

This clonotype was recorded a few times. For the CDR3, the DNA is TGTGCCAGCAGTTACTCTGTCTCACGGAACACTGAAGCTTTCTTT. The encoded protein is CASSYSVSRNTEAFF. V is TRBV6-5 and J is TRBJ1-1; D ambiguous. CDR1 and CDR2 from the germline V gene are MNHEY and SVGAGI. The CDR3 is 15 residues long. V was trimmed by 0 bases and J by 1 base, leaving 9 bases between them.

There are a few counts of this clonotype. The chain couples TRBV11-2 to TRBJ2-5; unclear D gene. Germline CDR1 is SGHAT and CDR2 is FQNNGV. The CDR3 sequence is 13 residues long. V dropped 5 bases and J dropped 2 bases, with 9 bases sitting between them. In DNA, the CDR3 is TGTGCCAGCAGCCCTCCGGCGCAAGAGACCCAGTACTTC. Its protein product is CASSPPAQETQYF.

This clonotype was detected ten times or more. V gene TRBV6-5 combines with J gene TRBJ2-5; 9 bases align to TRBD2. Per germline, CDR1 MNHEY and CDR2 SVGAGI. CDR3 length equals 14 residues. With V trimmed by 6 bases and J by 7 bases, 9 bases remained unmatched. In DNA form, the CDR3 reads TGTGCCAGCAGCCCGGGACTAGCCCACCGGACCCAGTACTTC. It yields the protein CASSPGLAHRTQYF.

The V call is TRBV7-9, the J call TRBJ1-1, with 10 positions matching TRBD1. Looked up from germline, CDR1 is SEHNR and CDR2 is FQNEAQ (reference sequence). CDR3 length equals 11 residues. J lost 12 bases, V lost 5 bases, and 3 bases had no gene match. Written as DNA, the CDR3 is TGTGCCAGCAGCCGACAGGGGGCAACTTTCTTT. Translation: CASSRQGATFF.

This chain joins TRBV7-2 and TRBJ1-5; TRBD1 is a possible D gene (6 bases). Trimming shortened V by 5 bases and J by 11 bases, and 16 bases separated the two germline ends. CDR3 size: 13 residues. Germline V CDR1 and CDR2: SGHTA, FQGNSA. CDR3 residues: CASSNRVSGTQHF. CDR3 sequence (DNA): TGTGCCAGCAGCAACAGGGTTTCGGGGACCCAGCATTTT. The entire variable domain, with the rest obtained from reference TRBV7-2 and TRBJ1-5, is as follows: GAGVSQSPSNKVTEKGKDVELRCDPISGHTALYWYRQSLGQGLEFLIYFQGNSAPDKSGLPSDRFSAERTGGSVSTLTIQRTQQEDSAVYLCASSNRVSGTQHFGDGTRLSIL.

The chain recombines TRBV5-1 with TRBJ1-1, with 8 bases fitting TRBD1. Losses at the gene ends were 4 bases for V and 1 base for J; bases not matched to a gene: 9. CDR3 length equals 16 residues. Germline V gene data show CDR1 as SGHRS and CDR2 as YFSETQ. CDR3 loop: CASSPGGNRGNTEAFF. In nucleotides, the CDR3 is TGCGCCAGCAGCCCAGGGGGCAATAGGGGGAACACTGAAGCTTTCTTT.

V gene TRBV5-1 combines with J gene TRBJ2-2, with no clear D. This CDR3 contains 14 residues. V lost 5 bases to trimming and J lost 2 bases, with 10 bases between them. The germline V gene has CDR1 SGHRS and CDR2 YFSETQ. In DNA form, the CDR3 reads TGCGCCAGCAGTTATAGCCGAAACACCGGGGAGCTGTTTTTT. It specifies CASSYSRNTGELFF.

The chain carries TRBV4-1 and TRBJ2-5; maybe TRBD1 (6 bases). The CDR3 has 14 residues. Germline-derived CDR1 and CDR2 are MGHRA and YSYEKL. V lost 3 bases and J 5 bases, leaving 13 bases between the germline ends. The CDR3 loop is CASSHLYQGETQYF. In DNA form, the CDR3 reads TGCGCCAGCAGCCATCTCTACCAGGGGGAGACCCAGTACTTC.

The rearrangement uses TRBV12-3 or TRBV12-4 and TRBJ1-6, with 8 bases matching TRBD1. After removal of 5 bases from V and 8 bases from J, the junction contained 2 bases not matched to a gene. This CDR3 comprises 13 residues. The CDR3 bases are TGTGCCAGCAGTACACAGGGGGATTCACCCCTCCACTTT. Its translation: CASSTQGDSPLHF.

In this sample, this clonotype turned up a few times. The J gene is TRBJ1-2, the V gene TRBV20-1; D is ambiguous. Germline V gives CDR1 DFQATT, CDR2 SNEGSKA (reference sequence). V gave up 5 bases and J gave up 6 bases, with 19 bases separating them. The CDR3 length is 14 residues. The CDR3 coding sequence is TGCAGTGCTCTGAAGGAAGGAAGAGGTGATGGCTACACCTTC. This encodes CSALKEGRGDGYTF.

J is TRBJ2-3 and V is TRBV12-3 or TRBV12-4; D is possibly TRBD1 or TRBD2 (5 bases each). Trimming removed 8 bases at V and 5 bases at J, with 17 bases between. This CDR3 is built from 14 residues. CDR3 coding DNA: TGTGCCAGCTTCCGAAGGGGTGGGAGAGATACGCAGTATTTT. Its translation: CASFRRGGRDTQYF.

V is TRBV23-1 and J is TRBJ2-7; weak D call: TRBD1 (7 bases). TRBV23-1 carries the ORF label, with uncertain function. V lost 4 bases and J lost 0, with 13 bases in between. This CDR3 contains 15 residues. The CDR3 spells CASSPPGGSSYEQYV. The CDR3 DNA reads as TGCGCCAGCAGTCCCCCAGGGGGGAGCTCCTACGAGCAGTACGTC.

Many counts were recorded for this clonotype. The chain couples TRBV4-3 to TRBJ2-2; TRBD1 matches at 7 bases. The CDR3 loop spans 13 amino acids. After removal of 10 bases from V and 2 bases from J, the junction contained 4 bases not matched to a gene. The germline CDR1 and CDR2 sequences are LGHNA and YSLEER. The CDR3 loop reads CATRDSNTGELFF. The CDR3, as DNA: TGCGCCACCCGGGACAGCAACACCGGGGAGCTGTTTTTT.

This clonotype was seen more than once but under ten times. Here the CDR3 DNA reads TGCGCCAGCAGCAGCGGTCCAGACTCACCCCTCCACTTT. This encodes CASSSGPDSPLHF. The J gene is TRBJ1-6, the V gene TRBV4-1; D remains ambiguous. The germline V gene has CDR1 MGHRA and CDR2 YSYEKL. Trimming took off 5 bases at V and 10 bases at J, with 12 bases between the two ends. This CDR3 has 13 amino acids.

The chain carries TRBV5-1 and TRBJ2-3; D is possibly TRBD1 (5 bases). The ends were cut back, 2 bases at V and 0 bases at J, with 13 bases in the middle. The CDR3 consists of 16 residues. Germline assignment: CDR1 SGHRS and CDR2 YFSETQ. As DNA, the CDR3 is TGCGCCAGCAGCTTCCAGGGAAGCTACAGCACAGATACGCAGTATTTT. This translates into CASSFQGSYSTDTQYF.